Listed below are T cell receptor beta chains from one sample, sequenced in a study of T-cell memory formation after mild COVID-19. TCRdb re-analysed the 5' RACE reads in MiXCR, keeping a single row per CDR3 protein. The sample shows hundreds of thousands of distinct CDR3 sequences, more than 15% of them seen only once. The material sequenced was PBMCs or a T cell subset sorted from them (not recorded which). Every receptor here comes from a man aged 18 to 35 who had mild COVID-19 (a few samples of this study predate the infection). Cell type and time point are not known. CDR3s include the opening cysteine and the closing phenylalanine or tryptophan.

TRBJ1-6 | TRBV20-1 | CSGQTGSNNSPLHF
TRBJ2-6 | TRBV5-1 | CASSWGLTGDYGANVLTF
TRBJ1-1 | TRBV5-6 | CASSQLLEPEAFF
TRBJ1-3 | TRBV28 | CASSSGGDGNTIYF
TRBJ1-1 | TRBV5-1 | CASTLTGEFTEAFF
TRBJ1-2 | TRBV7-2 | CASSRERANYGYTF
TRBJ1-1 | TRBV12-3/TRBV12-4 | CASSLDRAVAEAFF
TRBJ2-3 | TRBV18 | CASSPGPGADTQYF
TRBJ2-3 | TRBV24-1 | CATSDFRRGTRLGGRPDTQYF
TRBJ2-3 | TRBV7-8 | CASSLQLDTQYF
TRBJ1-2 | TRBV9 | CASSGHPGTVVTF
TRBJ2-2 | TRBV20-1 | CSARKGGTSGSGELFF
TRBJ1-1 | TRBV5-6 | CASRSQGSPEAFF
TRBJ1-1 | TRBV12-3/TRBV12-4 | CASNRDANTEAFF
TRBJ2-3 | TRBV6-1 | CASSEWEDTQYF
TRBJ2-1 | TRBV2 | CASSGYSNEQFF
TRBJ2-2 | TRBV5-1 | CASSESGAPGELFF
TRBJ2-7 | TRBV5-1 | CASSLTGSEQYF
TRBJ2-1 | TRBV24-1 | CATSEPGQGIGEQFF
TRBJ1-2 | TRBV20-1 | CSARDNSYGYTF
TRBJ2-1 | TRBV4-2 | CASSQGASGNQGHEQFF
TRBJ2-5 | TRBV20-1 | CSARDWGGVAETQYF
TRBJ2-7 | TRBV3-1 | CASSRGPAEQYF
TRBJ1-2 | TRBV7-6 | CASSGWREVFYTF
TRBJ1-1 | TRBV20-1 | CSANRGAEAFF
TRBJ2-7 | TRBV12-3/TRBV12-4 | CASSPRTSGSFKQYF
TRBJ1-5 | TRBV7-9 | CASSSSGDRGNQPQHF
TRBJ1-5 | TRBV20-1 | CSARADRGYHQPQHF
TRBJ1-5 | TRBV24-1 | CATSETGAEKPQHF
TRBJ1-1 | TRBV6-2/TRBV6-3 | CATEGTAAEAFF
TRBJ2-2 | TRBV5-1 | CASSLDRGAGELFF
TRBJ1-1 | TRBV12-3/TRBV12-4 | CASSPRETEAFF
TRBJ1-1 | TRBV21-1 | CASSKARGGLDTEAFF
TRBJ2-3 | TRBV5-1 | CASSGGGTTDTQYF
TRBJ1-2 | TRBV12-3/TRBV12-4 | CASTAGDNYGYTF
TRBJ1-1 | TRBV3-1 | CASSQVGTGTEAFF
TRBJ2-1 | TRBV7-2 | CASSLTPRHYGEQFF
TRBJ2-1 | TRBV7-9 | CASSPTSGGSNEQFF
TRBJ1-5 | TRBV7-2 | CASSYKRSNQPQHF
TRBJ2-6 | TRBV7-2 | CASSLDISGANVLTF
TRBJ2-1 | TRBV6-4 | CASSVASGGAHEQFF
TRBJ1-5 | TRBV19 | CASSGPGAVSQPQHF
TRBJ2-3 | TRBV19 | CASSTDGPDTQYF
TRBJ1-5 | TRBV19 | CASSILSIGGGSNQPQHF
TRBJ1-2 | TRBV4-1 | CASRVPGGATHGYTF
TRBJ1-6 | TRBV5-1 | CASSYTADNSPLHF
TRBJ1-2 | TRBV7-6 | CASSLASGQGYYGYTF
TRBJ2-2 | TRBV7-2 | CASSLEGQRFSTGELFF
TRBJ2-1 | TRBV6-2/TRBV6-3 | CASRFDSSSYNEQFF
TRBJ1-1 | TRBV10-3 | CAISRAREDTEAFF
TRBJ1-1 | TRBV27 | CASSIGLANTEAFF